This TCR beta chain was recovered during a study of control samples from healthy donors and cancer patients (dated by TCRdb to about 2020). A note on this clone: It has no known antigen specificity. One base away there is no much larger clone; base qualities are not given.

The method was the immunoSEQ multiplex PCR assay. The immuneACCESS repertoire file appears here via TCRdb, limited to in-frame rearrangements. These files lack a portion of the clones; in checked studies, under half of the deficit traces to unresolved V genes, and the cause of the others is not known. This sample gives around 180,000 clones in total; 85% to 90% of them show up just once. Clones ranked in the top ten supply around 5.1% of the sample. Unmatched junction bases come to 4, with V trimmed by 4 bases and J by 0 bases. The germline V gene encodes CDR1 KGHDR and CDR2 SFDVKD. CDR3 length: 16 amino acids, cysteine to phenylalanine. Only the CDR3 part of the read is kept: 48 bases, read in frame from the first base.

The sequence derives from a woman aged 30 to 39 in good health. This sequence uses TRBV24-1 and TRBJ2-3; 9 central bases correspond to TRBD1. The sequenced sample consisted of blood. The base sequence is TGTGCCACCAGTGAAACCGGGACAGGGAGCACAGATACGCAGTATTTT. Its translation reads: CATSETGTGSTDTQYF.